Shown below are 22 T cell receptor beta chains from a single sample sequenced in a study of early T cells in non-severe SARS-CoV-2 infection. TCRdb fed the 5' RACE reads into MiXCR, producing one record per CDR3 protein. The table records tens of thousands of distinct CDR3 sequences, just under 4.5% of them present only once. The material sequenced was whole blood. The receptors come from an adult who was a healthcare worker with PCR-confirmed SARS-CoV-2 infection or an uninfected control (not recorded which).

This clonotype was observed many times. This chain joins TRBV10-3 and TRBJ1-1; D unresolved. V was cut by 5 bases and J by 2 bases, with 6 bases left in between. This CDR3 has 12 amino acids. Germline V gene lookup returns CDR1 ENHRY and CDR2 SYGVKD. The CDR3 nucleotides read TGTGCCATCAGTACGGGTAACACTGAAGCTTTCTTT. It encodes CAISTGNTEAFF.

The table lists this clonotype with many counts. The V gene is TRBV7-8, the J gene TRBJ2-7, with 8 bases that match TRBD2. The CDR3 contains 14 residues. Germline CDR1 SGHVS, CDR2 FQNEAQ. J gave up 4 bases and V 5 bases, and 7 bases lay outside the gene matches. Written as DNA, the CDR3 is TGTGCCAGCAGCCCCGGACTAGCAGCTTACGAGCAGTACTTC. It is translated as CASSPGLAAYEQYF.

This chain connects TRBV24-1 to TRBJ2-2; 10 bases map to TRBD2. CDR3 size: 17 residues. V dropped 4 bases and J dropped 5; count of bases not matched to a gene: 9. Germline loops: CDR1 KGHDR, CDR2 SFDVKD. The CDR3, as DNA: TGTGCCACCAGTGACAGAATAGCGGGAGGACGGACCGGGGAGCTGTTTTTT. It translates to CATSDRIAGGRTGELFF.

The V call is TRBV24-1, the J call TRBJ2-1; TRBD2 matches 12 bases. CDR1 is KGHDR, CDR2 SFDVKD, per germline. The CDR3 is 14 residues long. V was pared by 5 bases and J by 8 bases, with 3 bases of the junction left unmatched. The CDR3 protein is CATSGLAGVYEQFF. CDR3 in DNA: TGTGCCACCAGTGGACTAGCGGGAGTCTATGAGCAGTTCTTC.

This clonotype appeared many times. J is TRBJ1-4 and V is TRBV7-9, with D unclear. Germline values: CDR1 SEHNR, CDR2 FQNEAQ (reference sequence). V lost 6 bases, J lost 8 bases, and 19 bases lay in between. This CDR3 comprises 15 residues. The CDR3: CASSLPGSQREKLFF. The DNA for the CDR3 is TGTGCCAGCAGTTTACCCGGCAGCCAACGAGAAAAACTGTTTTTT. Looking up the rest from reference TRBV7-9 and TRBJ1-4 gives the full variable domain: DTGVSQNPRHKITKRGQNVTFRCDPISEHNRLYWYRQTLGQGPEFLTYFQNEAQLEKSRLLSDRFSAERPKGSFSTLEIQRTEQGDSAMYLCASSLPGSQREKLFFGSGTQLSVL.

This clonotype was seen at least ten times. CDR3 DNA: TGTGCCAGCAGTTACTTCGCCTCAGGAGGGAATCAGCCCCAGCATTTT. The encoded protein is CASSYFASGGNQPQHF. The chain couples TRBV6-2 or TRBV6-3 to TRBJ1-5; D is unclear. Trimming took 1 base from V and 4 from J, leaving 14 bases between them. The CDR3 length is 16 residues. Germline V CDR1 and CDR2: MNHEY, SVGEGT.

This clonotype was observed many times. The V gene is TRBV4-3, the J gene TRBJ2-5; the D gene could be TRBD1 or TRBD2 (5 bases each). The CDR3 extends over 14 amino acids. V shed 3 bases and J shed 4 bases, with 12 bases lying between them. The V gene's germline CDR1 is LGHNA and CDR2 YSLEER. The CDR3 region is CASSQEHGAETQYF. The CDR3 DNA sequence: TGCGCCAGCAGCCAGGAGCACGGGGCAGAGACCCAGTACTTC.

This clonotype was observed many times. V gene TRBV4-3 combines with J gene TRBJ2-1; the D gene could be TRBD1 or TRBD2 (5 bases each). CDR1 is LGHNA and CDR2 is YSLEER in the germline V gene. This CDR3 is 17 amino acids long. Between the trimmed V and J ends, which lost 0 bases and 5 bases, there was a span of 17 bases. In nucleotides, the CDR3 is TGCGCCAGCAGCCAAGACACCAGGGCTAGCTTCAACAATGAGCAGTTCTTC. This encodes CASSQDTRASFNNEQFF.

This clonotype was detected ten times or more. V and J are TRBV5-1 and TRBJ2-7; 7 bases are a match to TRBD1. After removal of 4 bases from V and 6 bases from J, the junction contained 10 bases not matched to a gene. Germline V gene sequence: CDR1 SGHRS, CDR2 YFSETQ. CDR3 length: 14 residues. The CDR3 is CASSPFRTGGEQYF. The CDR3 bases are TGCGCCAGCAGCCCTTTTAGGACAGGCGGCGAGCAGTACTTC.

This clonotype appeared many times. V gene TRBV5-1 combines with J gene TRBJ2-3, with TRBD1 matching 11 bases. The CDR3 is made up of 14 amino acids. Germline V gene sequence: CDR1 SGHRS, CDR2 YFSETQ. After removal of 4 bases from V and 4 bases from J, the junction contained 2 bases not matched to a gene. The CDR3 nucleotides are TGCGCCAGCAGCGTGGGACAGGGGGCAGATACGCAGTATTTT. Translation: CASSVGQGADTQYF.

This clonotype was counted many times. CDR3 residues: CASSTAKGFKLFF. The CDR3 nucleotides read TGTGCCAGCAGCACCGCTAAGGGTTTTAAACTGTTTTTT. This sequence joins TRBV7-9 and TRBJ1-4; D is unresolved. Between the trimmed V and J ends, which lost 5 bases and 11 bases, there was a span of 15 bases. The CDR3 is made up of 13 amino acids. Germline V CDR1 and CDR2: SEHNR, FQNEAQ (reference sequence).

This clonotype was counted at least ten times. The V and J genes are TRBV25-1 and TRBJ1-2; D is perhaps TRBD1 (5 bases). CDR3 size: 15 residues. V lost 3 bases and J lost 5, with 16 bases in between. Germline V gene data show CDR1 as MGHDK and CDR2 as SYGVNS. This chain's CDR3 is CASSDQQVLRYGYTF. DNA of the CDR3: TGTGCCAGCAGTGACCAACAGGTTCTTCGGTATGGCTACACCTTC.

This clonotype was recorded a few times. The rearrangement uses TRBV6-5 and TRBJ2-5; TRBD2 agrees at 8 bases. The CDR3 sequence is 20 residues long. CDR1 is MNHEY, CDR2 SVGAGI, per germline. Trimming cost V 6 bases and J 1 base; bases outside gene matches: 22. The DNA of the CDR3 is TGTGCCAGCAGCAGCCGGGGACAAGGACTACTAGCGGAGCTCCAAGAGACCCAGTACTTC. The encoded protein is CASSSRGQGLLAELQETQYF.

This clonotype was seen repeatedly, ten times or more. V usage is TRBV7-2 and J usage is TRBJ2-3, with D hard to call. Germline-derived CDR1 and CDR2 are SGHTA and FQGNSA. This CDR3 has 12 residues. With 4 bases removed from V and 4 bases from J, the gap between germline ends came to 6 bases. CDR3 protein: CASSSPPDTQYF. CDR3 nucleotides: TGTGCCAGCAGCTCACCCCCAGATACGCAGTATTTT.

Many counts were recorded for this clonotype. The rearrangement uses TRBV30 and TRBJ2-2; a possible D gene is TRBD1 (5 bases). Trimming took 3 bases from V and 4 from J, leaving 9 bases between them. CDR1 and CDR2 (germline): GTSNPN, SVGIG (reference sequence). This CDR3 has 13 residues. The CDR3 region has the DNA TGTGCCTGGAGCCGGCAGGGCACCGGGGAGCTGTTTTTT. Encoded protein: CAWSRQGTGELFF. The full variable domain, with the rest looked up from reference TRBV30 and TRBJ2-2, is SQTIHQWPATLVQPVGSPLSLECTVEGTSNPNLYWYRQAAGRGLQLLFYSVGIGQISSEVPQNLSASRPQDRQFILSSKKLLLSDSGFYLCAWSRQGTGELFFGEGSRLTVL.

The rearrangement joins TRBV7-9 to TRBJ2-7, with 8 positions matching TRBD1. Trimming removed 5 bases from V and 1 base from J; junction bases left unmatched: 4. Germline V CDR1 and CDR2: SEHNR, FQNEAQ (reference sequence). This CDR3 contains 14 residues. The CDR3 region is CASSPTGGSYEQYF. CDR3 nucleotide sequence: TGTGCCAGCAGCCCTACAGGGGGATCCTACGAGCAGTACTTC.

This clonotype has ten or more counts. The chain employs TRBV18 and TRBJ2-7; a weak D match, TRBD2 (5 bases). V lost 2 bases and J 1 base, leaving 6 bases between the germline ends. Per the germline V gene, CDR1 is KGHSH and CDR2 is LQKENI. The CDR3 covers 13 residues. The CDR3 coding sequence is TGTGCCAGCTCACCAGGAGGATCCTACGAGCAGTACTTC. The encoded protein is CASSPGGSYEQYF.

This clonotype was picked up many times. V and J are TRBV11-2 and TRBJ2-5; TRBD1 agrees at 9 bases. CDR1 is SGHAT, CDR2 FQNNGV, per germline. With V trimmed by 7 bases and J by 6 bases, 6 bases remained unmatched. This CDR3 has 13 amino acids. The CDR3 reads CASNHGQGKTQYF. Written as DNA, the CDR3 is TGTGCCAGCAACCACGGACAGGGGAAGACCCAGTACTTC.

In this sample, this clonotype turned up many times. This chain connects TRBV5-5 to TRBJ1-3; D is uncertain. CDR3 length equals 15 residues. Germline CDR1 SGHKS, CDR2 YYEKEE (reference sequence). The V end lost 1 base, the J end lost 2 bases, and 10 bases lay between the germline ends. The CDR3 nucleotides read TGTGCCAGCAGCTTGACGGCTCTACCTGGAAACACCATATATTTT. It is translated as CASSLTALPGNTIYF.

This clonotype was seen many times. This chain uses TRBV29-1 with TRBJ2-3, with 9 positions matching TRBD1. The germline V gene encodes CDR1 SQVTM and CDR2 ANQGSEA. The CDR3 loop spans 14 amino acids. With V trimmed by 0 bases and J by 3 bases, 1 base remained unmatched. The CDR3 spells CSVEEQGATDTQYF. For the CDR3, the DNA is TGCAGCGTTGAAGAACAGGGGGCGACAGATACGCAGTATTTT.

This clonotype was recorded a few times. V usage is TRBV6-2 or TRBV6-3 and J usage is TRBJ1-5; D gene uncertain. V shed 8 bases and J shed 3 bases, with 14 bases lying between them. This CDR3 region has 14 residues. Germline V CDR1 and CDR2: MNHEY, SVGEGT. CDR3 DNA: TGTGCCAGCGGAGAGGCGGCCTTCAATCAGCCCCAGCATTTT. Translating it yields CASGEAAFNQPQHF.

Only a few counts were recorded for this clonotype. The chain links TRBV20-1 to TRBJ2-7; TRBD2 is a possible D gene (6 bases). The CDR3 totals 11 residues. Germline CDR1 and CDR2: DFQATT and SNEGSKA (reference sequence). V shed 7 bases and J shed 4 bases, with 11 bases lying between them. The CDR3 region is CSGRLVYEQYF. The CDR3 nucleotides are TGCAGTGGCAGACTAGTTTACGAGCAGTACTTC.